This TCR beta chain was identified during a study of chronic HIV infection and antiretroviral therapy. This clonotype was seen only a few times. The J segment lost 7 bases and the V segment lost 6 bases, leaving 12 bases of the junction unmatched. CDR3 length: 15 amino acids. CDR1 SQVTM and CDR2 ANQGSEA come from the germline V gene. MiXCR was run by TCRdb on the 5' RACE reads, yielding one entry per CDR3 protein. Here the sample spans some 38,000 distinct CDR3 sequences, roughly 7.6% being singletons. The sequencing input was peripheral blood. The genes are TRBV29-1 and TRBJ2-2; 9 nucleotides agree with TRBD2. This TCR was recovered from an adult who had HIV and had not received antiretroviral therapy, or was an uninfected healthy control (not recorded which). The CDR3 sequence: CSVPESSGNIGELFF. The CDR3 DNA follows: TGCAGCGTCCCCGAGTCTAGCGGGAATATCGGGGAGCTGTTTTTT.